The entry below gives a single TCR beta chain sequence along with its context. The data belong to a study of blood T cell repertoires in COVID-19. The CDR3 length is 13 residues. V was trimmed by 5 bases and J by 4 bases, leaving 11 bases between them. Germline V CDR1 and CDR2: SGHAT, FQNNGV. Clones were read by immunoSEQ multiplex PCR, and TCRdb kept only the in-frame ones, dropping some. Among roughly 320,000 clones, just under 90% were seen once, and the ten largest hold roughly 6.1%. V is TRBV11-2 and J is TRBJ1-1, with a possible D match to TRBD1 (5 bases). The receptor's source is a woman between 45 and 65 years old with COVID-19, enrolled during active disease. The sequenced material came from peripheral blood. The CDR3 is CASSIGGSTEAFF. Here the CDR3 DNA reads TGTGCCAGCAGCATCGGGGGGAGCACTGAAGCTTTCTTT. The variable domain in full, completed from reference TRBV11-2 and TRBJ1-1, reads EAGVAQSPRYKIIEKRQSVAFWCNPISGHATLYWYQQILGQGPKLLIQFQNNGVVDDSQLPKDRFSAERLKGVDSTLKIQPAKLEDSAVYLCASSIGGSTEAFFGQGTRLTVV.